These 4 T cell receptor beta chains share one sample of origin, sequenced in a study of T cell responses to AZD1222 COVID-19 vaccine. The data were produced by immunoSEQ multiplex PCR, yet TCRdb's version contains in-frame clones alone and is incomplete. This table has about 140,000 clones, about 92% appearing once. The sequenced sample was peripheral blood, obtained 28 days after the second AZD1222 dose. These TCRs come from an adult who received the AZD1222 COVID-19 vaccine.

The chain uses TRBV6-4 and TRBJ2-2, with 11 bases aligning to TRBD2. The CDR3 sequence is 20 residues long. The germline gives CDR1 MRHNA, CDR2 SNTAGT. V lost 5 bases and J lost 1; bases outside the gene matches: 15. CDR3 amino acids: CASSPRGIAGGMLNTGELFF. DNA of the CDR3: TGTGCCAGCAGTCCCCGTGGGATAGCGGGAGGGATGTTGAACACCGGGGAGCTGTTTTTT.

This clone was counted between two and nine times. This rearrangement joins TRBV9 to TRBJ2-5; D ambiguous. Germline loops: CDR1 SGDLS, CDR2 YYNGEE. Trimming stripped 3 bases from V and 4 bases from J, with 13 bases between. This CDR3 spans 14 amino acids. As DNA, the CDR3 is TGTGCCAGCAGCGCTTTGTGGGGTCTAGAGACCCAGTACTTC. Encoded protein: CASSALWGLETQYF.

The CDR3 sequence is CASGQGPSGNTIYF. The DNA of the CDR3 is TGTGCCAGTGGCCAGGGCCCCTCTGGAAACACCATATATTTT. The rearrangement joins TRBV2 to TRBJ1-3; TRBD1 is a possible D gene (5 bases). Germline V gene sequence: CDR1 SNHLY, CDR2 FYNNEI. The V gene lost 9 bases and the J gene lost 0 bases, with 12 bases spanning the gap. The CDR3 totals 14 residues.

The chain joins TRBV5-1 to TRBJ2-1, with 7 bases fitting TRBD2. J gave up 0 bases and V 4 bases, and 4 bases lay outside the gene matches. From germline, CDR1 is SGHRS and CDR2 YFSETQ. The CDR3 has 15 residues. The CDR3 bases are TGCGCCAGCAGCCCAACTAGCGACTCCTACAATGAGCAGTTCTTC. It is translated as CASSPTSDSYNEQFF. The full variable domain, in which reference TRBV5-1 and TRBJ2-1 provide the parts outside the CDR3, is KAGVTQTPRYLIKTRGQQVTLSCSPISGHRSVSWYQQTPGQGLQFLFEYFSETQRNKGNFPGRFSGRQFSNSRSEMNVSTLELGDSALYLCASSPTSDSYNEQFFGPGTRLTVL.